Shown below are 32 T cell receptor beta chains from a single sample sequenced in a study of cytomegalovirus exposure and HLA in healthy donors. Primers included in the PCR were 60 Vbeta and 13 Jbeta primers. Generated by immunoSEQ multiplex PCR, the TCRdb table keeps only in-frame clones and is missing some. Of 100,000 to 150,000 clones in the sample, approximately 84% were seen once. Material: PBMCs. Source of these receptors: a young woman in good health and CMV-seronegative.

The chain links TRBV6-5 to TRBJ2-1, with 7 nucleotides matching TRBD2. Trimming removed 2 bases from V and 9 bases from J; junction bases left unmatched: 7. Looked up from germline, CDR1 is MNHEY and CDR2 is SVGAGI. The CDR3 is 14 amino acids. CDR3 residues: CASSYKAGVGEQFF. The CDR3 DNA sequence: TGTGCCAGCAGTTACAAGGCGGGAGTAGGTGAGCAGTTCTTC.

This clone was counted a single time. The chain has TRBV15 and TRBJ2-5; D is perhaps TRBD2 (6 bases). CDR1 and CDR2 from the germline V gene are LNHNV and YYDKDF (reference sequence). CDR3 length equals 15 residues. Trimming stripped 0 bases from V and 2 bases from J, with 10 bases between. CDR3 region: CATSRDPGLQETQYF. CDR3 coding DNA: TGTGCCACCAGCAGAGATCCGGGACTTCAAGAGACCCAGTACTTC.

The chain uses TRBV7-8 and TRBJ2-1; D perhaps matches TRBD2 (6 bases). The V gene lost 3 bases and the J gene lost 0 bases, with 9 bases spanning the gap. The CDR3 has 15 amino acids. Germline CDR1 is SGHVS and CDR2 is FQNEAQ. The CDR3 reads CASSFSGTSYNEQFF. CDR3 in DNA: TGTGCCAGCAGCTTTAGCGGAACCTCCTACAATGAGCAGTTCTTC. Variable domain in full (rest from reference TRBV7-8 and TRBJ2-1): GAGVSQSPRYKVAKRGQDVALRCDPISGHVSLFWYQQALGQGPEFLTYFQNEAQLDKSGLPSDRFFAERPEGSVSTLKIQRTQQEDSAVYLCASSFSGTSYNEQFFGPGTRLTVL.

The gene calls are TRBV16 and TRBJ2-1, with 7 bases matching TRBD2. The CDR3 totals 14 residues. In germline, CDR1 is KGHSY, CDR2 FQNENV. J was trimmed by 3 bases and V by 3 bases; bases with no gene match: 2. The CDR3 DNA reads TGTGCCAGCAGCCAGCGGGAGTACTACAATGAGCAGTTCTTC. Amino acids: CASSQREYYNEQFF.

This clone was recorded only once. This chain uses TRBV9 with TRBJ2-7; 7 bases line up with TRBD2. Germline V lookup: CDR1 SGDLS, CDR2 YYNGEE. The CDR3 is 16 residues long. V lost 4 bases, J lost 0 bases, and 10 bases stayed unmatched. CDR3 protein: CASSPRLAARSYEQYF. In nucleotides, the CDR3 is TGTGCCAGCAGCCCCCGCCTAGCGGCCCGCTCCTACGAGCAGTACTTC.

This chain connects TRBV6-5 to TRBJ1-2; D is possibly TRBD1 (6 bases). CDR1 and CDR2 from the germline V gene are MNHEY and SVGAGI. Trimming stripped 2 bases from V and 4 bases from J, with 14 bases between. The CDR3 is made up of 15 amino acids. CDR3 in amino acids: CASSYKLGGPYGYTF. Written as DNA, the CDR3 is TGTGCCAGCAGTTACAAGTTAGGGGGTCCCTATGGCTACACCTTC.

J is TRBJ2-7 and V is TRBV9, with 7 bases lining up with TRBD1. The J segment lost 4 bases and the V segment lost 3 bases, leaving 7 bases of the junction unmatched. Looked up from germline, CDR1 is SGDLS and CDR2 is YYNGEE. The CDR3 has 14 residues. The CDR3 loop reads CASSAYTGEYEQYF. For the CDR3, the DNA is TGTGCCAGCAGCGCGTACACAGGGGAATACGAGCAGTACTTC.

The count of this clone is one. V and J are TRBV6-5 and TRBJ1-1; D remains unclear. Germline assignment: CDR1 MNHEY and CDR2 SVGAGI. Trimming cost V 10 bases and J 0 bases, with 6 bases left between them. This CDR3 is built from 11 residues. CDR3 in DNA: TGTGCCACCGGGGTGAACACTGAAGCTTTCTTT. Its protein is CATGVNTEAFF.

The genes are TRBV5-1 and TRBJ2-3; weak D call: TRBD2 (5 bases). The CDR3 loop spans 15 amino acids. In germline, CDR1 is SGHRS, CDR2 YFSETQ. V gave up 4 bases and J gave up 4 bases, with 16 bases separating them. The CDR3 bases are TGCGCCAGCAGCCTAGCACCATCAAGGGCAGATACGCAGTATTTT. This codes for CASSLAPSRADTQYF.

The sample holds a few counts of this clone. This chain links TRBV2 with TRBJ2-3; 10 bases align to TRBD2. Germline-derived CDR1 and CDR2 are SNHLY and FYNNEI. The CDR3 has 15 amino acids. With V trimmed by 5 bases and J by 6 bases, 8 bases remained unmatched. The CDR3 DNA sequence: TGTGCCAGCAGTTTTTCTAGCGGGAGAATCGATACGCAGTATTTT. This codes for CASSFSSGRIDTQYF.

The chain carries TRBV5-6 and TRBJ2-1, with 10 bases matching TRBD2. The J segment lost 4 bases and the V segment lost 0 bases, leaving 1 base of the junction unmatched. The germline V gene has CDR1 SGHDT and CDR2 YYEEEE. The CDR3 length is 15 residues. The CDR3 sequence is CASSLALAGYNEQFF. CDR3 DNA: TGTGCCAGCAGCTTGGCACTAGCGGGGTACAATGAGCAGTTCTTC.

In its sample, this clone was seen a few times. The chain joins TRBV30 to TRBJ2-2; 7 nucleotides align to TRBD2. With V trimmed by 5 bases and J by 6 bases, 6 bases remained unmatched. The CDR3 sequence is 13 residues long. Germline assignment: CDR1 GTSNPN and CDR2 SVGIG (reference sequence). The CDR3 is CAWDRAGAGELFF. In DNA form, the CDR3 reads TGTGCCTGGGACCGGGCGGGGGCCGGGGAGCTGTTTTTT.

This sequence joins TRBV9 and TRBJ2-7, with TRBD1 matching over 8 bases. V shed 1 base and J 3 bases; nucleotides not matched to a gene: 3. Germline loops: CDR1 SGDLS, CDR2 YYNGEE. The CDR3 is 14 amino acids. The CDR3 DNA is TGTGCCAGCAGCGTACAGGACAGGGACTACGAGCAGTACTTC. The encoded protein is CASSVQDRDYEQYF.

This chain joins TRBV18 and TRBJ2-2; perhaps TRBD2 as D (5 bases). The CDR3 sequence is 16 residues long. V shed 6 bases and J shed 1 base, with 15 bases lying between them. Germline V gene lookup returns CDR1 KGHSH and CDR2 LQKENI. In DNA form, the CDR3 reads TGTGCCAGCTCGCCCCGAGGAGCGGTGAACACCGGGGAGCTGTTTTTT. It specifies CASSPRGAVNTGELFF.

This chain connects TRBV19 to TRBJ2-5; D might be TRBD1 (6 bases). Germline assignment: CDR1 LNHDA and CDR2 SQIVND (reference sequence). This CDR3 is 13 amino acids long. V was pared by 5 bases and J by 2 bases, with 9 bases between. The chain's CDR3 is CASSEGEQETQYF. CDR3 nucleotides: TGTGCCAGTAGTGAGGGGGAACAAGAGACCCAGTACTTC.

The rearrangement joins TRBV5-6 to TRBJ2-7; 10 bases fit TRBD1. V shed 0 bases, J shed 3 bases, and the junction held 9 bases outside the gene matches. CDR1 and CDR2 (germline): SGHDT, YYEEEE. The CDR3 sequence is 17 residues long. CDR3 sequence reads: CASSLGPPGQGYYEQYF. CDR3 nucleotides: TGTGCCAGCAGCTTGGGCCCCCCGGGACAGGGGTACTACGAGCAGTACTTC.

The chain recombines TRBV15 with TRBJ1-5, with TRBD1 as a possible D gene (6 bases). There are 13 residues in the CDR3. V was pared by 7 bases and J by 6 bases, with 13 bases between. The V gene's germline CDR1 is LNHNV and CDR2 YYDKDF (reference sequence). The CDR3 here is CATTLGGAQPQHF. In nucleotides, the CDR3 is TGTGCCACCACCCTCGGGGGGGCTCAGCCCCAGCATTTT.

This clone has a single count. J is TRBJ2-7 and V is TRBV6-5; no clear D gene. The CDR3 sequence is 11 residues long. V shed 4 bases and J shed 3 bases, with 4 bases lying between them. The V gene's germline CDR1 is MNHEY and CDR2 SVGAGI. This CDR3 is CASSSHYEQYF. Written as DNA, the CDR3 is TGTGCCAGCAGTTCCCACTACGAGCAGTACTTC.

In regard to this clone: The junction and the germline gene differ at one end; a read error may be behind it. The rearrangement uses TRBV12-5 and TRBJ2-2, with 8 bases lining up with TRBD2. The germline gives CDR1 LGHNT, CDR2 FRNRAP. This CDR3 has 18 residues. CDR3 coding DNA: TGTGCTACTGGTCCTCCTTCGGGAGGGCTGACGGATACCGGGGAGCTGTTTTTT. Amino acid sequence: CATGPPSGGLTDTGELFF.

The chain couples TRBV15 to TRBJ2-7; a possible D gene is TRBD2 (5 bases). The CDR3 sequence is 14 residues long. CDR1 is LNHNV and CDR2 is YYDKDF in the germline V gene (reference sequence). Trimming pared 3 bases from V and 5 bases from J, leaving 14 bases between. CDR3 protein: CATSRTTLGNEQYF. CDR3 DNA sequence: TGTGCCACCAGCAGGACTACCTTAGGAAACGAGCAGTACTTC.

This clone was detected once. The chain carries TRBV7-9 and TRBJ2-5; 10 positions agree with TRBD1. Trimming at V came to 5 bases and at J to 5 bases, leaving 8 bases not matched to a gene. Germline CDR1 reads SEHNR; CDR2 reads FQNEAQ (reference sequence). The CDR3 spans 15 residues. The CDR3 sequence is CASSRDRGQGETQYF. CDR3 DNA: TGTGCCAGCAGCAGAGACAGGGGGCAAGGGGAGACCCAGTACTTC.

The rearrangement joins TRBV7-9 to TRBJ1-1; 9 bases line up with TRBD1. Losses at the gene ends were 4 bases for V and 4 bases for J; bases not matched to a gene: 4. The CDR3 extends over 14 amino acids. Germline CDR1 is SEHNR and CDR2 is FQNEAQ (reference sequence). This chain's CDR3 is CASSSGQGITEAFF. The CDR3 coding sequence is TGTGCCAGCAGCTCGGGACAGGGAATCACTGAAGCTTTCTTT.

This clone was observed once. J is TRBJ2-5 and V is TRBV30; 7 bases align to TRBD2. The germline V gene has CDR1 GTSNPN and CDR2 SVGIG (reference sequence). This CDR3 has 12 amino acids. The ends lost 4 bases at V and 2 bases at J; junction bases unmatched: 1. The CDR3 here is CAWTSGQETQYF. The DNA of the CDR3 is TGTGCCTGGACTAGCGGACAAGAGACCCAGTACTTC. The whole variable domain, filled in from reference TRBV30 and TRBJ2-5, reads SQTIHQWPATLVQPVGSPLSLECTVEGTSNPNLYWYRQAAGRGLQLLFYSVGIGQISSEVPQNLSASRPQDRQFILSSKKLLLSDSGFYLCAWTSGQETQYFGPGTRLLVL.

This clone was seen once. J is TRBJ2-1 and V is TRBV5-4, with 15 bases fitting TRBD2. V trimming: 2 bases; J trimming: 7 bases; junction bases outside the gene matches: 4. This CDR3 is 16 amino acids long. CDR1 and CDR2 (germline): SGHNT, YYREEE (reference sequence). Here the CDR3 DNA reads TGTGCCAGCAGCTTAGCCGGGACTAGCGGGAGGAATGAGCAGTTCTTC. Its protein product is CASSLAGTSGRNEQFF.

The chain couples TRBV4-2 to TRBJ2-5, with D unresolved. The germline gives CDR1 LGHNA, CDR2 YNFKEQ. The CDR3 length is 16 residues. V gave up 0 bases and J gave up 4 bases, with 15 bases separating them. The CDR3, as DNA: TGTGCCAGCAGCCAAGATGATTGGAGACGCGTAGAGACCCAGTACTTC. Amino acids: CASSQDDWRRVETQYF.

The chain links TRBV27 to TRBJ2-5, with 9 bases fitting TRBD1. This CDR3 is 15 amino acids long. V lost 6 bases to trimming and J lost 7 bases; unmatched junction nucleotides: 12. Germline values: CDR1 MNHEY, CDR2 SMNVEV (reference sequence). As DNA, the CDR3 is TGTGCCAGCAGGGATCGCCGGGGACAGGGAAGGACCCAGTACTTC. Encoded protein: CASRDRRGQGRTQYF.

V usage is TRBV5-1 and J usage is TRBJ2-1; no definite D call. Per the germline V gene, CDR1 is SGHRS and CDR2 is YFSETQ. Trimming took off 0 bases at V and 6 bases at J, with 4 bases between the two ends. The CDR3 contains 12 residues. The CDR3 sequence: CASSLALNEQFF. CDR3 nucleotide sequence: TGCGCCAGCAGCTTGGCCCTCAATGAGCAGTTCTTC.

This chain joins TRBV5-1 and TRBJ2-1; D not certain. Germline assignment: CDR1 SGHRS and CDR2 YFSETQ. With 4 bases removed from V and 8 bases from J, the gap between germline ends came to 13 bases. The CDR3 loop spans 13 amino acids. As DNA, the CDR3 is TGCGCCAGCAGCGCCAGCGATTCATATGAGCAGTTCTTC. Residues: CASSASDSYEQFF.

The chain recombines TRBV5-1 with TRBJ2-2, with a weak D call TRBD1 (5 bases). The CDR3 has 14 amino acids. Per germline, CDR1 SGHRS and CDR2 YFSETQ. The ends were cut back, 5 bases at V and 1 base at J, with 9 bases in the middle. DNA for the CDR3: TGCGCCAGCAGGGCCAGGGAGAACACCGGGGAGCTGTTTTTT. Translating it yields CASRARENTGELFF.

About this clone itself: The same CDR3 arises from other DNA sequences in this sample as well. The chain employs TRBV29-1 and TRBJ1-1; D is undetermined. The CDR3 is made up of 12 amino acids. Trimming stripped 1 base from V and 1 base from J, with 4 bases between. The germline V gene has CDR1 SQVTM and CDR2 ANQGSEA. This chain's CDR3 is CSVEGRNTEAFF. Here the CDR3 DNA reads TGCAGCGTTGAAGGGAGGAACACTGAAGCTTTCTTT.

The V gene is TRBV6-5, the J gene TRBJ2-7; D might be TRBD2 (6 bases). V was pared by 11 bases and J by 2 bases, with 19 bases between. The CDR3 extends over 14 amino acids. Germline V gene sequence: CDR1 MNHEY, CDR2 SVGAGI. Here the CDR3 DNA reads TGTGCCCCAGGGACGGGGGAATATACCTACGAGCAGTACTTC. It translates to CAPGTGEYTYEQYF.

The V gene is TRBV30, the J gene TRBJ1-1, with unresolved D. With 2 bases removed from V and 1 base from J, the gap between germline ends came to 11 bases. This CDR3 region has 14 residues. Germline CDR1 is GTSNPN and CDR2 is SVGIG (reference sequence). CDR3 nucleotides: TGTGCCTGGAGTCACGGGGTTCCGAACACTGAAGCTTTCTTT. Translating gives CAWSHGVPNTEAFF.